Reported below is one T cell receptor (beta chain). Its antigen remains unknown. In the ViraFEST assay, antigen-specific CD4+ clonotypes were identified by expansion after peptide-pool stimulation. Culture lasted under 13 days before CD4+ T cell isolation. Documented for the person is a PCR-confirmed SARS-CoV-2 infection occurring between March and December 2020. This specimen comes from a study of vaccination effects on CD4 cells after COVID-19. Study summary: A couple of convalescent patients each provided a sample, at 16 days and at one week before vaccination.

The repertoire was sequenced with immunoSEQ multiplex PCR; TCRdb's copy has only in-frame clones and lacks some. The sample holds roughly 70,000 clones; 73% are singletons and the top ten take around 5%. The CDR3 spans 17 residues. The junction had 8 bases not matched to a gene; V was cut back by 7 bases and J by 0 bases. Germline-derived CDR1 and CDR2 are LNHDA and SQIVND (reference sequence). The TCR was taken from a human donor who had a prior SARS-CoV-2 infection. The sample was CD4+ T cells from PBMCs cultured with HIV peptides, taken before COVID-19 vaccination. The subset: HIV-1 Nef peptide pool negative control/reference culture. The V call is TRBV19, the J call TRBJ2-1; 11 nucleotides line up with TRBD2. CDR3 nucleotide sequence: TGTGCCAGTATGGGGCTAGCGGGGGGAAACTCCTACAATGAGCAGTTCTTC. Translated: CASMGLAGGNSYNEQFF.